The subject of this entry is one T cell receptor (beta chain). This clonotype was observed at least ten times. The antigen it recognizes is unknown. Per-base quality was not reported, and no clone a single base away is much larger than it. CDR1 and CDR2 are drawn from the germline V gene: SGHTA, FQGTGA. Reading from cysteine to phenylalanine, the CDR3 counts 14 amino acids. The retained sequence is limited to the CDR3, 42 bases, with the frame set at the first base. A distance of 15 bases separates the germline ends of V and J, which lose 5 bases and 5 bases respectively. The time point label, read with the paper, signifies: newly diagnosed GD, antithyroid drugs for less than 3 months. RNA was extracted from PBMCs in TRIzol for both TCR sequencing and RNA sequencing. The diagnosis of Graves' disease was made according to American Thyroid Association guidelines. Patients for the study were recruited at an endocrinology department in Xi'an, China. Each patient gave 8.5 to 9.5 milliliters of peripheral blood, collected in an EDTA anticoagulant tube. Ficoll Paque Plus density gradient separation was used to isolate PBMCs, and no further T cell sorting was done. RNA quality was checked with an Agilent 2100 Bioanalyzer and agarose gel, and concentration with a NanoDrop 2000.

These data come from a study of regulatory T cells in long-lasting Graves disease (dated by TCRdb to the early 2020s). In the study overall: Antithyroid drugs had been taken for less than 3 months by newly diagnosed Graves' disease patients. Patients with persistent Graves' disease were compared with patients with newly diagnosed Graves' disease using TCR sequencing and RNA sequencing of peripheral blood. The study took place in China and was registered as a clinical trial. A total of roughly 33 samples underwent TCR sequencing: roughly 13 from persistent and some 20 from newly diagnosed Graves' disease patients.

Results the study describes overall, beyond this receptor: Persistent disease showed preferential use of TRBV28, TRBJ1-2 and TRBJ2-5, whereas newly diagnosed disease favored TRBV20-1 and TRBJ2-1. A larger number of public clonotypes was shared among persistent patients (more than 2,500) than among newly diagnosed patients (roughly 970). Only the TCR beta chain was sequenced and analyzed. The small sample size was acknowledged by the authors as a limitation that may reduce accuracy. Peripheral blood alone was examined, since thyroid tissue, which constituted the primary lesion, could not be accessed. Compared with newly diagnosed patients, patients with persistent Graves' disease had lower TCR Shannon entropy and fewer highly expanded clones, which suggests clonal expansion.

The method was multiplex PCR. The reads were generated on an Illumina HiSeq 4000. TCR beta libraries were built with iRepertoire HTBI primers and Arm-PCR amplification of CDR3 regions. Before sequencing, the PCR products underwent gel purification. Turning to the authors' computational methods: Across samples, some 62 TRBV and 12 to 15 TRBJ segments were identified and used for gene usage analysis of CDR3 amino acid clonotypes. COPE and FqMerger were used to merge filtered high-quality paired reads into contigs. BLAST was used to align contigs to IMGT TRBV, TRBD and TRBJ reference genes, and CDR3 was defined according to IMGT. Highly expanded clones were defined as clonotypes with a frequency above 0.1%. Shannon entropy served as the measure of repertoire diversity, while the Gini coefficient captured V-J evenness. Public clonotypes were defined as clonotypes shared by more than one individual. TCRdb passed the public sequencing reads through fastp at Q25 and MiXCR, retaining productive beta sequences. Each record represents a unique CDR3 protein, reported with the most common genes and DNA among its rows. The V and J calls were not made by the authors but by TCRdb's processing. The sample yields about 470,000 distinct CDR3 sequences; about 16% were counted once. Over 15% of the sample is in the top ten clones.

These data were likewise used in another study, on T cells in Graves' hyperthyroidism and ophthalmopathy. As noted in the second study: A patient counted as having stable Graves' hyperthyroidism if no progression to ophthalmopathy occurred over 18 months of follow-up. Hyperthyroidism patients were aged 18 to 65 years and newly diagnosed, with disease duration of less than 2 months. Any patient with an uncontrolled infection, another autoimmune disease, pregnancy or lactation was excluded. Clinical symptoms, serum thyroxine and TRAb, thyroid ultrasound, and orbital computed tomography formed the basis for the diagnoses. The TCR CDR3 was subjected to a first round of RT-PCR using the HTBI primer set and the Qiagen OneStep RT-PCR kit. Most expanded thyroid clonotypes (frequency above 0.001) were also detected in blood, suggesting blood repertoires may reflect thyroid immune responses. A model built on a 13 V-J signature distinguished ophthalmopathy from stable hyperthyroidism, reaching 85% to 90% sensitivity and around 81% specificity in cross-validation and 80%/75% in testing. During validation, the model predicted progression to ophthalmopathy a median of roughly six months ahead of onset, with more than 55% sensitivity and 72.22% specificity. TCR V-J signatures able to tell the groups apart were searched for in a discovery cohort of more than 90 patients, of whom more than 40 had Graves' ophthalmopathy and around 56 had stable Graves' hyperthyroidism. Whether ophthalmopathy could be predicted prospectively was tested in an independent validation cohort made up of under 20 hyperthyroidism patients plus 17 patients who later progressed to ophthalmopathy. The roughly 100 discovery patients were randomly split 7:3 into training and test sets. The study also compared thyroid tissue and blood T-cell repertoires from five or six Graves' hyperthyroidism patients. After sampling, hyperthyroidism patients received methimazole starting at 30 mg daily, and ophthalmopathy patients received high-dose intravenous methylprednisolone. A second multiplex PCR round built the libraries, followed by size selection and purification. Paired-end sequencing of the libraries was performed with 100 bp reads on an Illumina HiSeq2000. SOAPnuke was used to process the raw data, throwing out any read that contained adapters or uncalled bases, had a mean Phred below 15, or lacked an exact constant-primer or identifier match. High-quality paired reads were merged with COPE v1.2.5, and unique nucleotide sequences were defined as clonotypes. MiTCR v1.1 was used to align the clonotypes against IMGT TRBV, TRBD and TRBJ reference segments. Only V-J combinations with frequency above 0.0001, covering roughly 99% of repertoires, were analysed. The TCS score was defined as the ratio of F50 (clonal expansion) to E x V (chaos), calculated using BLOSUM62-based TCRdist between CDR3 peptides within each V-J. Welch's t-statistics and random forest reduced around 520 V-J features to roughly 13, which were used in a naive Bayes classifier (R e1071). Sample size was not statistically predetermined, and investigators were not blinded to group allocation. The paper reports TCR Vbeta CDR3 sequencing of roughly 140 peripheral blood samples: approximately 41 ophthalmopathy, 70 to 85 hyperthyroidism and 17 progressor patients.

The input for sequencing was peripheral blood mononuclear cells (PBMCs), taken at new diagnosis, from a patient treated with antithyroid drugs. The clonotype originates from a woman aged 25 to 45 with Graves disease. Donor details come from another sample of the same person, matched by shared clones. Rearrangement joined TRBV7-3 to TRBJ2-5, and perhaps TRBD1 as D gene, on 6 matching bases. The nucleotides read TGTGCCAGCAGCGCATCTGGTCAGGGGGAGACCCAGTACTTC. The translation is CASSASGQGETQYF.